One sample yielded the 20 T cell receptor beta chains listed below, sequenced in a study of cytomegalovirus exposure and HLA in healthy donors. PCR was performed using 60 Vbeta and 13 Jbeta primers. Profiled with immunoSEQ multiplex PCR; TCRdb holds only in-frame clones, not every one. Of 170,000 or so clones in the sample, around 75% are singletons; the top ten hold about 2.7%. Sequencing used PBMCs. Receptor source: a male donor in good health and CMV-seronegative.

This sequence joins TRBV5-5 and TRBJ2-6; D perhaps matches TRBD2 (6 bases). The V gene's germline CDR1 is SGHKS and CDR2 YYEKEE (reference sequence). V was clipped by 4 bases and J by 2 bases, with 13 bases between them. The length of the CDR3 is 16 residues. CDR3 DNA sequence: TGTGCCAGCAGCGGGGGACTCCCGACTGGGGCCAACGTCCTGACTTTC. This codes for CASSGGLPTGANVLTF.

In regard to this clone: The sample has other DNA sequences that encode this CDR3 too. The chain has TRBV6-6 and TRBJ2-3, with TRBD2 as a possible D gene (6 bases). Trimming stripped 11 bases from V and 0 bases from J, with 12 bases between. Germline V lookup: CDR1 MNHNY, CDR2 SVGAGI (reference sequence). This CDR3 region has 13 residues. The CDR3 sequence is CAGSSASTDTQYF. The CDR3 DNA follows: TGTGCCGGGTCTAGCGCGAGCACAGATACGCAGTATTTT.

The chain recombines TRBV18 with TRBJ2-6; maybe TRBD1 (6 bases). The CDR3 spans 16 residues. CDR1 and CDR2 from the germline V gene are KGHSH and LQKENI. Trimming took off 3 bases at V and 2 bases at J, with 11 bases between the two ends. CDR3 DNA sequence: TGTGCCAGCTCACCTTCAGGGGCCACTGGGGCCAACGTCCTGACTTTC. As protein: CASSPSGATGANVLTF.

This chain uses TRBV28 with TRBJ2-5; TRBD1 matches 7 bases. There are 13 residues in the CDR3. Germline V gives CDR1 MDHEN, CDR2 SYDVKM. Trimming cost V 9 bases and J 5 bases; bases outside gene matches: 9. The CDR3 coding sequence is TGTGCCAGTCGGACAGGCTTAGGGGAGACCCAGTACTTC. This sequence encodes CASRTGLGETQYF.

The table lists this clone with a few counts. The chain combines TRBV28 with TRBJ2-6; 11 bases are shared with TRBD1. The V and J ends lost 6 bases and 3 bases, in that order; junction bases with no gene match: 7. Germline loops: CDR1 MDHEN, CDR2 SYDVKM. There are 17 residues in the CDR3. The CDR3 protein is CASRRDRGTFGANVLTF. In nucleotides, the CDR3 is TGTGCCAGCAGGAGGGACAGGGGGACCTTTGGGGCCAACGTCCTGACTTTC.

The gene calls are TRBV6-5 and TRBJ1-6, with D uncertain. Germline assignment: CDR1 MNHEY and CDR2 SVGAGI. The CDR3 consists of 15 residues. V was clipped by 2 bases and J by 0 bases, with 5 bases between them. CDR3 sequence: CASSYGSSYNSPLHF. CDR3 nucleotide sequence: TGTGCCAGCAGTTACGGGAGCTCCTATAATTCACCCCTCCACTTT.

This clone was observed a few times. CDR3 loop: CASSFDRGNYGYTF. In DNA, the CDR3 is TGTGCCAGCAGCTTCGACAGGGGGAACTATGGCTACACCTTC. The rearrangement links TRBV5-4 to TRBJ1-2; 9 bases line up with TRBD1. Germline CDR1 reads SGHNT; CDR2 reads YYREEE (reference sequence). This CDR3 spans 14 amino acids. The V and J ends lost 2 bases and 2 bases, in that order; junction bases with no gene match: 1. Full variable domain (remainder filled in from reference TRBV5-4 and TRBJ1-2): ETGVTQSPTHLIKTRGQQVTLRCSSQSGHNTVSWYQQALGQGPQFIFQYYREEENGRGNFPPRFSGLQFPNYSSELNVNALELDDSALYLCASSFDRGNYGYTFGSGTRLTVV.

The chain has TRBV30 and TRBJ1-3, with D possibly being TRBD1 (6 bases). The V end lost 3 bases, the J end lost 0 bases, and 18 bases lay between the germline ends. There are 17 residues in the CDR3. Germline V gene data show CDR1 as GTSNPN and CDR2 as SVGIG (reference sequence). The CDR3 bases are TGTGCCTGGAGCCGGGACACCCGAGCTAACTCTGGAAACACCATATATTTT. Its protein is CAWSRDTRANSGNTIYF.

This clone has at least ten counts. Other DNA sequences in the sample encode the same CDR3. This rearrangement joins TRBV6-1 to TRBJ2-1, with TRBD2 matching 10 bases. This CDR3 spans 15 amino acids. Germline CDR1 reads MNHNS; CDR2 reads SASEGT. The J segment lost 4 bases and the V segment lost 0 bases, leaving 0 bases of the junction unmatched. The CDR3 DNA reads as TGTGCCAGCAGTGAAGCTAGCGGGGGGTACAATGAGCAGTTCTTC. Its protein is CASSEASGGYNEQFF.

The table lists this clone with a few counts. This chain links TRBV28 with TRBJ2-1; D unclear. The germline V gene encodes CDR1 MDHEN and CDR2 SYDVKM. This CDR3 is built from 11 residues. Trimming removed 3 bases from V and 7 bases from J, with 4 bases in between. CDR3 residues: CASSFSNEQFF. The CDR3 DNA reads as TGTGCCAGCAGTTTCAGTAATGAGCAGTTCTTC. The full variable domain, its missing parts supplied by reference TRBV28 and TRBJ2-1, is DVKVTQSSRYLVKRTGEKVFLECVQDMDHENMFWYRQDPGLGLRLIYFSYDVKMKEKGDIPEGYSVSREKKERFSLILESASTNQTSMYLCASSFSNEQFFGPGTRLTVL.

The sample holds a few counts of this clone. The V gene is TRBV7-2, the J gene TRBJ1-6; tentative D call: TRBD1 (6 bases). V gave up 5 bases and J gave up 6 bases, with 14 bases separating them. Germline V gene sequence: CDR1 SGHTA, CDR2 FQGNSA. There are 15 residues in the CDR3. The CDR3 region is CASSPRTGPNSPLHF. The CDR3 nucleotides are TGTGCCAGCAGCCCTCGCACAGGGCCTAATTCACCCCTCCACTTT.

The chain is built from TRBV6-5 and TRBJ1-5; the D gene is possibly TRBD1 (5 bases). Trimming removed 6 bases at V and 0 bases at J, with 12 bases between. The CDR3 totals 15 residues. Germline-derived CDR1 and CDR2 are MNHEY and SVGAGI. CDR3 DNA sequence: TGTGCCAGCAGCTCCGACAGAAATAGCAATCAGCCCCAGCATTTT. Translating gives CASSSDRNSNQPQHF.

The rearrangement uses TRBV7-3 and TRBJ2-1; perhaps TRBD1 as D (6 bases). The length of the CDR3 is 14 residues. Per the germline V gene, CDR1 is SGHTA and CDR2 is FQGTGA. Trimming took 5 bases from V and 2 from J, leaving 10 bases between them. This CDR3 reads CASSQQGTYNEQFF. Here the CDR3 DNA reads TGTGCCAGCAGCCAACAGGGCACCTACAATGAGCAGTTCTTC.

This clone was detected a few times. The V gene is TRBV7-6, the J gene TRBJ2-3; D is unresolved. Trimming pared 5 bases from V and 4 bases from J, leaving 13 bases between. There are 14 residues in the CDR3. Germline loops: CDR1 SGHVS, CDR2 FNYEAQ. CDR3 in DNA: TGTGCCAGCAGCGCCAGTGTTGCTCCAGATACGCAGTATTTT. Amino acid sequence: CASSASVAPDTQYF.

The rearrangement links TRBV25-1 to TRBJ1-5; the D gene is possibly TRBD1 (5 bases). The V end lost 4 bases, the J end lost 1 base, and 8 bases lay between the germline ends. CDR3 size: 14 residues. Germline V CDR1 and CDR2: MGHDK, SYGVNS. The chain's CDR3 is CASSAQGSNQPQHF. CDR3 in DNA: TGTGCCAGCAGTGCCCAGGGAAGCAATCAGCCCCAGCATTTT.

The CDR3 sequence: CASGGLGQANEKLFF. DNA of the CDR3: TGCGCCAGCGGCGGTCTGGGACAGGCTAATGAAAAACTGTTTTTT. This sequence joins TRBV5-1 and TRBJ1-4; 8 bases are shared with TRBD1. Germline V gene sequence: CDR1 SGHRS, CDR2 YFSETQ. The CDR3 has 15 residues. The V and J ends lost 7 bases and 3 bases, in that order; junction bases with no gene match: 8. The whole variable domain, remainder taken from reference TRBV5-1 and TRBJ1-4, is KAGVTQTPRYLIKTRGQQVTLSCSPISGHRSVSWYQQTPGQGLQFLFEYFSETQRNKGNFPGRFSGRQFSNSRSEMNVSTLELGDSALYLCASGGLGQANEKLFFGSGTQLSVL.

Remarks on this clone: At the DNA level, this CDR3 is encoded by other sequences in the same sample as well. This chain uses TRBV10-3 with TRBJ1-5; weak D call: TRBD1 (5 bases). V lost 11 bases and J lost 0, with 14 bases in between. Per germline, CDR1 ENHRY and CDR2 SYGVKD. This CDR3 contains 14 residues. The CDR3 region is CASQDTYSNQPQHF. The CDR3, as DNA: TGTGCCTCCCAGGACACCTATAGCAATCAGCCCCAGCATTTT.

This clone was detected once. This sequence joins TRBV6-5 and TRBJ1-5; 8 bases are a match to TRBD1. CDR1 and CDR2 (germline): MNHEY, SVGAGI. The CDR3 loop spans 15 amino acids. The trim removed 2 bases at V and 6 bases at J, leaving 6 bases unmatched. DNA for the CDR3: TGTGCCAGCAGTTACACGACAGGGGAGGGTCAGCCCCAGCATTTT. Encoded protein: CASSYTTGEGQPQHF.

CDR3 bases: TGTGCCAGCCTTTTGGCCCCCCGCGGGCCCCAGCATTTT. It encodes CASLLAPRGPQHF. The V gene is TRBV6-6, the J gene TRBJ1-5; D remains unclear. CDR3 length: 13 amino acids. V lost 8 bases and J lost 9, with 17 bases in between. Germline CDR1 is MNHNY and CDR2 is SVGAGI (reference sequence).

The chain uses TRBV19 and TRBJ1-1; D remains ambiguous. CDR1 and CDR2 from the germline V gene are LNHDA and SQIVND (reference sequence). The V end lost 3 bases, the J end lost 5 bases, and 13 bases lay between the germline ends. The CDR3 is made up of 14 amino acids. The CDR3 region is CASSMRQFRTEAFF. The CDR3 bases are TGTGCCAGTAGTATGCGCCAGTTCAGGACTGAAGCTTTCTTT.